The TCR beta chain under discussion was sequenced for a study of shared clonotypes between healthy human individuals. Notes on the study in general: As a rule, naive subsets had a larger estimated richness than memory subsets.

Germline V gives CDR1 SGHVS, CDR2 FNYEAQ. The CDR3 extends over 17 amino acids. Trimming took 5 bases from V and 2 from J; bases not matched to a gene: 8. The assay ran at deep level. The table came from immunoSEQ multiplex PCR; TCRdb's copy has only in-frame clones and leaves some out. The sample contains a few million clones, approximately 90% of which appear only once. A word on this clone: What it binds is unknown.

Splitting the CD4+ cells yielded a CD45RA+ naive subset and a CD45RA-negative memory subset. The sequenced sample was naive CD4+ T cells from PBMCs. The sample's subset: CD45RA+ positively selected. The rearrangement links TRBV7-6 to TRBJ2-2, with TRBD2 identical over 10 bases. The TCR sequence derives from a man aged 18 to 35 in good health. Some clones in this sample may be carry-over from other donors' samples. The CDR3 DNA follows: TGTGCCAGCAGCCCTACCCTAGCGGGAGATAACACCGGGGAGCTGTTTTTT. It encodes CASSPTLAGDNTGELFF.